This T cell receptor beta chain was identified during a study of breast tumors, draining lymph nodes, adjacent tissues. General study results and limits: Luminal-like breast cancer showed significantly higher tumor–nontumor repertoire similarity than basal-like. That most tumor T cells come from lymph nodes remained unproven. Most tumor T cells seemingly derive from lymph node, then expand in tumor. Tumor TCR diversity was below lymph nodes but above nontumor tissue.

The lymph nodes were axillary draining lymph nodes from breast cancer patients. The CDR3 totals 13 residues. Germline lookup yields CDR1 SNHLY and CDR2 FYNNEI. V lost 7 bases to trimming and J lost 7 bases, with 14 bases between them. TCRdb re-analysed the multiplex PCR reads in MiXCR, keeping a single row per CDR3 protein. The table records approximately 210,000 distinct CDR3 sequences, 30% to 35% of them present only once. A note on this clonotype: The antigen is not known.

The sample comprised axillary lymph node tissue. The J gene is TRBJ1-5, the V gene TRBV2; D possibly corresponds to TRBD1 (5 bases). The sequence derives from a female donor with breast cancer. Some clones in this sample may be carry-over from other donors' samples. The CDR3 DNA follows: TGTGCCAGCATGTTGGGGGAGATGCAGCCCCAGCATTTT. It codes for CASMLGEMQPQHF.